This entry lists 20 T cell receptor beta chains sequenced from one sample in a study of vaccination effects on CD4 cells after COVID-19. Before sequencing, viral peptide pools were used by the ViraFEST assay to expand antigen-specific CD4+ T cells. Researchers isolated CD4+ T cells once around 11 days of culture had elapsed. Each participant was administered two doses of either the BNT162b2 or the mRNA-1273 vaccine. These TCRs are of unknown antigen specificity. Method: immunoSEQ multiplex PCR; TCRdb's copy keeps in-frame clones and lacks some. Among some 25,000 clones listed, 60% to 80% were seen once. Sequenced material: CD4+ T cells from PBMCs cultured with HCoV-NL63 spike peptides, taken after COVID-19 vaccination. These receptors came from a human donor who received a COVID-19 vaccine.

This clone was counted a single time. This chain joins TRBV2 and TRBJ1-1; 11 bases line up with TRBD1. The V segment lost 7 bases and the J segment 3 bases; nucleotides outside the gene matches: 10. This CDR3 has 16 residues. CDR1 is SNHLY and CDR2 is FYNNEI in the germline V gene. As DNA, the CDR3 is TGTGCCAGCATGGGGACAGGGGGTGAAAGGGACACTGAAGCTTTCTTT. It encodes CASMGTGGERDTEAFF.

The chain is built from TRBV7-8 and TRBJ2-1; TRBD1 or TRBD2 may be the D gene (5 bases each). Trimming pared 4 bases from V and 8 bases from J, leaving 18 bases between. This CDR3 is 15 amino acids long. Germline CDR1 SGHVS, CDR2 FQNEAQ. The CDR3 sequence is CASSSHRDHSYEQFF. Here the CDR3 DNA reads TGTGCCAGCAGCTCACACCGGGACCACAGCTATGAGCAGTTCTTC.

The CDR3 reads CASSGGITRGGGYTF. CDR3 DNA sequence: TGTGCCAGCAGTGGGGGCATTACCCGGGGAGGAGGCTACACCTTC. The V and J genes are TRBV2 and TRBJ1-2; a weak D match, TRBD1 (5 bases). CDR3 length: 15 residues. Germline CDR1 reads SNHLY; CDR2 reads FYNNEI. With 4 bases removed from V and 8 bases from J, the gap between germline ends came to 20 bases.

The chain combines TRBV29-1 with TRBJ1-2; maybe TRBD1 (6 bases). Germline CDR1 reads SQVTM; CDR2 reads ANQGSEA. The CDR3 loop spans 12 amino acids. Trimming shortened V by 6 bases and J by 7 bases, and 15 bases separated the two germline ends. CDR3 sequence reads: CSVIRDTGGYTF. CDR3 bases: TGCAGCGTCATCCGGGACACCGGTGGCTACACCTTC. Looking up the rest from reference TRBV29-1 and TRBJ1-2 gives the full variable domain: SAVISQKPSRDICQRGTSLTIQCQVDSQVTMMFWYRQQPGQSLTLIATANQGSEATYESGFVIDKFPISRPNLTFSTLTVSNMSPEDSSIYLCSVIRDTGGYTFGSGTRLTVV.

The chain uses TRBV6-5 and TRBJ2-1; D call uncertain. Germline CDR1 and CDR2: MNHEY and SVGAGI. The CDR3 runs 14 residues. The V end lost 5 bases, the J end lost 4 bases, and 12 bases lay between the germline ends. CDR3 residues: CASSTSGVYNEQFF. CDR3 nucleotides: TGTGCCAGCAGTACCTCCGGCGTTTACAATGAGCAGTTCTTC.

The CDR3 protein is CAWSSSSYEQYF. The CDR3 DNA reads TGTGCCTGGAGTTCATCCTCCTACGAGCAGTACTTC. The chain links TRBV30 to TRBJ2-7; the D is unclear. Germline V lookup: CDR1 GTSNPN, CDR2 SVGIG (reference sequence). The ends were cut back, 2 bases at V and 0 bases at J, with 5 bases in the middle. The CDR3 sequence is 12 residues long.

The J gene is TRBJ1-1, the V gene TRBV30; no firm D call. Trimming stripped 6 bases from V and 5 bases from J, with 25 bases between. The germline V gene encodes CDR1 GTSNPN and CDR2 SVGIG (reference sequence). CDR3 length equals 16 residues. In DNA form, the CDR3 reads TGTGCCTGCCGGAGAATGGGCAGCCAGCTGGGGACTGAAGCTTTCTTT. Translated, it gives CACRRMGSQLGTEAFF.

The rearrangement links TRBV2 to TRBJ2-1; 10 nucleotides match TRBD2. With V trimmed by 6 bases and J by 0 bases, 5 bases remained unmatched. CDR3 length: 16 amino acids. The V gene's germline CDR1 is SNHLY and CDR2 FYNNEI. CDR3 DNA sequence: TGTGCCAGCAGAGGACTAGCGGCTATCTCCTACAATGAGCAGTTCTTC. Its protein product is CASRGLAAISYNEQFF.

V gene TRBV6-5 combines with J gene TRBJ2-3; 7 bases align to TRBD2. Germline loops: CDR1 MNHEY, CDR2 SVGAGI. The CDR3 consists of 15 residues. The V segment lost 6 bases and the J segment 2 bases; nucleotides outside the gene matches: 8. The CDR3 DNA reads TGTGCCAGCAGATCCTGGACTAGAGCCACAGATACGCAGTATTTT. Its translation: CASRSWTRATDTQYF.

V usage is TRBV5-6 and J usage is TRBJ2-7; 8 bases line up with TRBD2. Trimming removed 4 bases from V and 6 bases from J; junction bases left unmatched: 9. The germline gives CDR1 SGHDT, CDR2 YYEEEE. The CDR3 is made up of 14 amino acids. The chain's CDR3 is CASSPGGAFLEQYF. The CDR3, as DNA: TGTGCCAGCAGCCCGGGAGGGGCCTTCCTCGAGCAGTACTTC.

The chain joins TRBV3-1 (or the pseudogene TRBV3-2) to TRBJ1-2, with a tentative D call TRBD1 (6 bases). The CDR3 has 15 amino acids. V dropped 0 bases and J dropped 4 bases, with 12 bases sitting between them. Germline V gene lookup returns CDR1 LGHDT and CDR2 YNNKEL (reference sequence). This chain's CDR3 is CASSQDRQGGYGYTF. CDR3 DNA sequence: TGTGCCAGCAGCCAAGATAGGCAAGGGGGCTATGGCTACACCTTC.

This chain joins TRBV4-2 and TRBJ1-3; no clear D gene. From germline, CDR1 is LGHNA and CDR2 YNFKEQ. This CDR3 is 16 amino acids long. V was trimmed by 0 bases and J by 0 bases, leaving 9 bases between them. CDR3 amino acids: CASSQESRISGNTIYF. The CDR3 region has the DNA TGTGCCAGCAGCCAAGAATCACGGATCTCTGGAAACACCATATATTTT.

This clone was seen more than once but under ten times. The V gene is TRBV7-2, the J gene TRBJ1-2, with 7 bases that match TRBD1. The germline V gene encodes CDR1 SGHTA and CDR2 FQGNSA. V dropped 1 base and J dropped 4; count of bases not matched to a gene: 6. The CDR3 contains 15 residues. The CDR3 DNA reads TGTGCCAGCAGCTTAGAGGGCAGGGGGAGCTATGGCTACACCTTC. It codes for CASSLEGRGSYGYTF.

The chain combines TRBV7-9 with TRBJ2-2, with D perhaps matching TRBD2 (5 bases). The CDR3 covers 17 residues. V was clipped by 2 bases and J by 4 bases, with 17 bases between them. Germline CDR1 is SEHNR and CDR2 is FQNEAQ (reference sequence). In nucleotides, the CDR3 is TGTGCCAGCAGCTTACCGGCGGGCGGAACCTCCACCGGGGAGCTGTTTTTT. This encodes CASSLPAGGTSTGELFF.

This sequence joins TRBV3-1 (or the pseudogene TRBV3-2) and TRBJ1-2; D ambiguous. Trimming took 1 base from V and 1 from J, leaving 19 bases between them. The V gene's germline CDR1 is LGHDT and CDR2 YNNKEL (reference sequence). This CDR3 is built from 18 residues. The CDR3 spells CASSQGALLGRINYGYTF. In DNA form, the CDR3 reads TGTGCCAGCAGCCAAGGAGCTCTTCTGGGCAGGATTAACTATGGCTACACCTTC.

This chain links TRBV14 with TRBJ1-2, with D tentatively TRBD1 (5 bases). The CDR3 runs 17 residues. Germline V gene sequence: CDR1 SGHDN, CDR2 FVKESK. Trimming took 4 bases from V and 4 from J, leaving 22 bases between them. The CDR3 protein is CASSPPIYRPSGYGYTF. The CDR3 nucleotides are TGTGCCAGCAGCCCTCCCATCTACAGGCCGTCTGGCTATGGCTACACCTTC.

Turning to this clone: An end of the junction differs from the germline gene, which may be a read error. The rearrangement joins TRBV7-7 to TRBJ2-5; D unclear. The CDR3 is 13 residues long. From germline, CDR1 is SSHAT and CDR2 FNYEAQ (reference sequence). The DNA of the CDR3 is TGTGCTAGCAGCTTACACACCCAAGAGACCCAGTACTTC. Amino acids: CASSLHTQETQYF.

The chain recombines TRBV19 with TRBJ1-4; 9 positions agree with TRBD1. Losses at the gene ends were 5 bases for V and 0 bases for J; bases not matched to a gene: 7. CDR1 is LNHDA, CDR2 SQIVND, per germline (reference sequence). The CDR3 runs 17 residues. Here the CDR3 reads CASSSGQGVATNEKLFF. The CDR3 DNA reads TGTGCCAGTAGTTCGGGACAGGGTGTCGCAACTAATGAAAAACTGTTTTTT.

The chain combines TRBV9 with TRBJ2-7; the D is unclear. Germline loops: CDR1 SGDLS, CDR2 YYNGEE. The length of the CDR3 is 13 residues. With 4 bases removed from V and 3 bases from J, the gap between germline ends came to 11 bases. CDR3 DNA sequence: TGTGCCAGCAGCCCCACACCTTACTACGAGCAGTACTTC. Protein: CASSPTPYYEQYF. The whole variable domain, remainder taken from reference TRBV9 and TRBJ2-7, is DSGVTQTPKHLITATGQRVTLRCSPRSGDLSVYWYQQSLDQGLQFLIQYYNGEERAKGNILERFSAQQFPDLHSELNLSSLELGDSALYFCASSPTPYYEQYFGPGTRLTVT.

The genes are TRBV9 and TRBJ1-1; D is possibly TRBD1 (5 bases). The CDR3 covers 15 residues. The V end lost 0 bases, the J end lost 4 bases, and 13 bases lay between the germline ends. Germline CDR1 and CDR2: SGDLS and YYNGEE. CDR3 amino acids: CASSVDPGFGTEAFF. For the CDR3, the DNA is TGTGCCAGCAGCGTAGACCCAGGGTTCGGCACTGAAGCTTTCTTT.